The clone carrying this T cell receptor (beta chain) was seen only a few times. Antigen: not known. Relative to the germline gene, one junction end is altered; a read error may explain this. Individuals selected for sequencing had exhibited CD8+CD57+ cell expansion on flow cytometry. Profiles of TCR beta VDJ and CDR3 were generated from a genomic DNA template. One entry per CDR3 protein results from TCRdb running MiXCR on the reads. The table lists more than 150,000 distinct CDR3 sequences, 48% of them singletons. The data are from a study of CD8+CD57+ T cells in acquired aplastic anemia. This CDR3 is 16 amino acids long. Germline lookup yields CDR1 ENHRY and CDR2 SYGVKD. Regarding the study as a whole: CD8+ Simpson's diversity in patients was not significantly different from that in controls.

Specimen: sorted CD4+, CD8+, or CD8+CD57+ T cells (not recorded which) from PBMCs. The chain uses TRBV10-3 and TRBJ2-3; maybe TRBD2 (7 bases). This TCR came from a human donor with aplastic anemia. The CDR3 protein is CASSETTGGRRDTQYF. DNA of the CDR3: TGTGCCAGCAGTGAGACAACCGGGGGGCGGAGAGATACGCAGTATTTT.